This T cell receptor (beta chain) was captured by sequencing in a study of blood T cell repertoires in COVID-19 (TCRdb year 2020). Context from the whole study: Samples from collaborators originated in the United States, Italy and Spain and spanned both the acute and convalescent phases of COVID-19. The prospective study material was composed of cDNA or gDNA derived from T cells, B-cell-depleted T cells, or PBMCs. The dataset comprised deeply sampled blood TCRbeta repertoires from subjects exposed to, actively infected with, or recovered from COVID-19. A freely available public database, intended as a resource for researchers studying the immune response to SARS-CoV-2, is where the repertoires were released. Samples came from the ongoing ImmuneRACE study (first 160 participants) plus 1,254 subjects from 6 global collaborators. Nearly every sample came with metadata listing a de-identified subject ID, COVID-19 status, age in years and sex. Where HLA class I and class II types were available, the types were taken from metadata supplied by the sample provider, not from assay-based typing. On the study overall, not on this receptor specifically: Clinical and demographic metadata were provided uncurated, with the amount varying by source and participant.

One collaborating source in Seattle enrolled patients during active infection and followed them longitudinally through the course of disease. Whole blood was collected in K2EDTA tubes by collaborating institutions according to the institutions' own protocols. For TCRbeta analysis, collaborators shipped samples in one of three forms: frozen whole blood, isolated PBMCs, or DNA extracted from either of those sample types. The CDR3 measures 11 amino acids from cysteine to phenylalanine. Just CDR3 DNA is preserved here, 33 bases in frame from base 1. CDR1 and CDR2 were assigned from the germline V gene as SGHDT and YYEEEE. The trim is 9 bases for V and 7 bases for J, with a gap of 13 bases between the germline ends. The immunoSEQ Assay, a bias-controlled multiplex PCR, was used to amplify TCRbeta CDR3 regions from genomic DNA. As for the original processing: The number of nucleated cells in each sample was estimated by amplification of reference gene primers within the assay. To quantify the absolute abundance of each unique TCRbeta CDR3 rearrangement, sequence reads were collapsed and filtered. For each sample, productive Simpson clonality was calculated as the square root of Simpson's diversity index across productive rearrangements. TCRdb mirrors the immuneACCESS table, restricted to in-frame sequences. Some clones are absent from its copies; in checked studies, under half trace to an unresolved V gene, and the reason for the others is unknown. V, J and clone size were drawn from that table, and D and trimming were deduced from the DNA. Here the sample has over 200,000 clones; nearly 85% occur a single time. Roughly 1.3% of the sample rests with the top ten.

A note on this clone: Its antigen remains undetermined. No quality values exist for individual bases; no much larger clone is one base distant.

Material for sequencing was peripheral blood. The TCR sequence derives from a woman aged 25 to 39 with COVID-19, enrolled during active disease. The chain joins TRBV5-6 to TRBJ1-2; TRBD1 might be the D gene, on 5 matching bases. At the DNA level, the sequence is TGTGCCACCGGGGGTGTCGGTGGCTACACCTTC. Translated, this gives CATGGVGGYTF.